Listed here are 30 T cell receptor beta chains from one sample, sequenced in a study of blood T cell repertoires in COVID-19 (dated by TCRdb to the early 2020s). The library relied on the immunoSEQ multiplex PCR assay. TCRdb holds this immuneACCESS table with in-frame rearrangements only. Some clones are missing; in checked studies, unresolved V genes explain under half, and the rest has no known cause. The sample table shows 100,000 or so clones, and 84% are seen once. Roughly 4.1% of the sample is held by the ten biggest clonotypes. What was sequenced was peripheral blood. The receptor source for this set is a human donor in a cohort sampled during active COVID-19.

The chain is built from TRBV6-1 and TRBJ2-3; no reliable D call. The CDR3 covers 13 residues. Germline-derived CDR1 and CDR2 are MNHNS and SASEGT. Deletions cut 0 bases from V and 4 bases from J, with 5 bases between. In nucleotides, the CDR3 is TGTGCCAGCAGTGAAGCCCCTCCAGATACGCAGTATTTT. It yields the protein CASSEAPPDTQYF.

This chain joins TRBV21-1 and TRBJ1-1; the D call TRBD1 from the table was never checked on the DNA. TRBV21-1 is classified as a pseudogene. CDR3 length equals 13 residues. Written as DNA, the CDR3 is TGTGCCAAAGGGACAGGGAAGAACACTGAAGCTTTCTTT. Protein product: CAKGTGKNTEAFF.

The V gene is TRBV6-2 or TRBV6-3, the J gene TRBJ1-5; D gene uncertain. The ends were cut back, 6 bases at V and 0 bases at J, with 9 bases in the middle. The CDR3 has 14 amino acids. Germline CDR1 MNHEY, CDR2 SVGEGT. CDR3 sequence: CASSLENSNQPQHF. The CDR3 DNA follows: TGTGCCAGCAGCCTCGAGAATAGCAATCAGCCCCAGCATTTT.

As DNA, the CDR3 is TGTGCCAGCTCACCAGTGACACCACAGCACCTCCGGGACTCCTATAATTCACCCCTCCACTTT. It encodes CASSPVTPQHLRDSYNSPLHF. The chain joins TRBV18 to TRBJ1-6; D call uncertain. With 2 bases removed from V and 0 bases from J, the gap between germline ends came to 23 bases. CDR1 and CDR2 from the germline V gene are KGHSH and LQKENI. The CDR3 has 21 amino acids.

The chain joins TRBV18 to TRBJ1-5; D is perhaps TRBD1 (6 bases). V dropped 5 bases and J dropped 4 bases, with 12 bases sitting between them. Germline values: CDR1 KGHSH, CDR2 LQKENI. This CDR3 has 14 residues. The CDR3, as DNA: TGTGCCAGCTCATCCCGGACAGAAAATCAGCCCCAGCATTTT. Residues: CASSSRTENQPQHF. The entire variable domain, with the rest obtained from reference TRBV18 and TRBJ1-5, is as follows: NAGVMQNPRHLVRRRGQEARLRCSPMKGHSHVYWYRQLPEEGLKFMVYLQKENIIDESGMPKERFSAEFPKEGPSILRIQQVVRGDSAAYFCASSSRTENQPQHFGDGTRLSIL.

V is TRBV13 and J is TRBJ2-7, with D possibly being TRBD2 (6 bases). The CDR3 runs to 15 residues. Germline CDR1 is PRHDT and CDR2 is FYEKMQ (reference sequence). Trimming took 1 base from V and 1 from J, leaving 11 bases between them. The CDR3 region has the DNA TGTGCCAGCAGCTTAGCTGTTGCGGGATCCTACGAGCAGTACTTC. This codes for CASSLAVAGSYEQYF.

V is TRBV11-2 and J is TRBJ1-3; D is uncertain. The CDR3 consists of 17 residues. Germline CDR1 and CDR2: SGHAT and FQNNGV. V lost 0 bases and J lost 4, with 16 bases in between. The DNA of the CDR3 is TGTGCCAGCAGCTTAGAGTCGGGTTGGGTTAAAGGAAACACCATATATTTT. Its protein product is CASSLESGWVKGNTIYF.

This clone was seen a handful of times. V gene TRBV2 combines with J gene TRBJ1-5, with 8 bases fitting TRBD1. V gave up 4 bases and J gave up 5 bases; unmatched junction bases: 10. The V gene's germline CDR1 is SNHLY and CDR2 FYNNEI. This CDR3 is built from 16 residues. For the CDR3, the DNA is TGTGCCAGCAGTGTAAAAGGCAGGGGGCAATATCAGCCCCAGCATTTT. Residues: CASSVKGRGQYQPQHF.

V gene TRBV5-8 combines with J gene TRBJ1-6; D is uncertain. Germline V lookup: CDR1 SGHTS, CDR2 YDEGEE. The V gene lost 6 bases and the J gene lost 9 bases, with 19 bases spanning the gap. This CDR3 spans 15 amino acids. The CDR3 loop is CASIQRAGLGSPLHF. The DNA of the CDR3 is TGTGCCAGCATCCAGAGGGCCGGGCTCGGTTCACCCCTCCACTTT.

The rearrangement links TRBV5-6 to TRBJ1-6, with a tentative D call TRBD1 (5 bases). Germline assignment: CDR1 SGHDT and CDR2 YYEEEE. CDR3 size: 14 residues. V was pared by 2 bases and J by 9 bases, with 12 bases between. This CDR3 is CASSFGGIVSPLHF. In DNA, the CDR3 is TGTGCCAGCAGCTTCGGGGGGATCGTTTCACCCCTCCACTTT.

The chain has TRBV6-5 and TRBJ2-7, with D hard to call. CDR1 and CDR2 from the germline V gene are MNHEY and SVGAGI. Trimming took off 8 bases at V and 13 bases at J, with 18 bases between the two ends. This CDR3 comprises 11 residues. CDR3 nucleotide sequence: TGTGCCAGCCTAGACTGGATGAGCCGATACTTC. This codes for CASLDWMSRYF.

This clone was seen only once. This rearrangement joins TRBV28 to TRBJ1-4; D is perhaps TRBD1 (5 bases). The CDR3 is made up of 17 amino acids. Germline V gene sequence: CDR1 MDHEN, CDR2 SYDVKM. Trimming cost V 4 bases and J 6 bases, with 21 bases left between them. CDR3: CASSSSTRQWRDEKLFF. Here the CDR3 DNA reads TGTGCCAGCAGTTCTTCAACCCGACAGTGGAGGGATGAAAAACTGTTTTTT.

The rearrangement joins TRBV6-4 to TRBJ2-7, with D maybe TRBD1 (5 bases). V was shortened by 2 bases and J by 2 bases, with 13 bases between the two germline ends. CDR1 is MRHNA and CDR2 is SNTAGT in the germline V gene. The CDR3 is made up of 15 amino acids. This chain's CDR3 is CASSDQPGLAYEQYF. The CDR3 nucleotides are TGTGCCAGCAGTGACCAACCAGGGCTAGCCTACGAGCAGTACTTC.

This clone was picked up a small number of times. V and J are TRBV29-1 and TRBJ1-6; 7 bases agree with TRBD1. V lost 6 bases and J lost 9; bases outside the gene matches: 8. The CDR3 contains 13 residues. CDR1 is SQVTM and CDR2 is ANQGSEA in the germline V gene. The CDR3 loop is CSVRQGLGSPLHF. In nucleotides, the CDR3 is TGCAGCGTCCGACAGGGATTGGGTTCACCCCTCCACTTT. Combining the CDR3 with reference TRBV29-1 and TRBJ1-6 gives the whole variable domain SAVISQKPSRDICQRGTSLTIQCQVDSQVTMMFWYRQQPGQSLTLIATANQGSEATYESGFVIDKFPISRPNLTFSTLTVSNMSPEDSSIYLCSVRQGLGSPLHFGNGTRLTVT.

The V call is TRBV5-1, the J call TRBJ2-1, with 10 bases matching TRBD2. V lost 4 bases and J lost 6; bases outside the gene matches: 7. The CDR3 has 15 amino acids. The germline V gene has CDR1 SGHRS and CDR2 YFSETQ. The CDR3 bases are TGCGCCAGCAGCGTCAGCGGGGGGGCCCTCAATGAGCAGTTCTTC. Encoded protein: CASSVSGGALNEQFF.

This chain connects TRBV12-3 or TRBV12-4 to TRBJ2-5; a possible D gene is TRBD2 (5 bases). The CDR3 totals 12 residues. The V and J ends lost 4 bases and 9 bases respectively, with 12 bases between them. In nucleotides, the CDR3 is TGTGCCAGCAGTTATGGCCCCGGGGCCCAGTACTTC. As protein: CASSYGPGAQYF.

This clone was picked up a small number of times. V usage is TRBV11-2 and J usage is TRBJ1-5; D might be TRBD1 (5 bases). Germline CDR1 reads SGHAT; CDR2 reads FQNNGV. This CDR3 has 13 residues. Trimming removed 2 bases at V and 4 bases at J, with 6 bases between. The CDR3 loop reads CASSLSGNQPQHF. CDR3 in DNA: TGTGCCAGCAGCTTATCAGGGAATCAGCCCCAGCATTTT.

This clone was detected once. The CDR3 spells CASSHPGQGAPEAFF. The CDR3 nucleotides are TGCGCCAGCAGCCATCCTGGACAGGGGGCTCCAGAAGCTTTCTTT. The chain has TRBV4-1 and TRBJ1-1; 11 positions match TRBD1. The CDR3 contains 15 residues. The ends lost 3 bases at V and 8 bases at J; junction bases unmatched: 8. CDR1 and CDR2 (germline): MGHRA, YSYEKL.

CDR3 DNA: TGTGCCAGCAGCACTACAGGGGAGGCGATGGAGACCCAGTACTTC. Residues: CASSTTGEAMETQYF. The V gene is TRBV5-4, the J gene TRBJ2-5, with a weak D call TRBD1 (7 bases). The V and J ends lost 4 bases and 5 bases respectively, with 18 bases between them. The CDR3 is made up of 15 amino acids. Germline V lookup: CDR1 SGHNT, CDR2 YYREEE (reference sequence). Combining the CDR3 with reference TRBV5-4 and TRBJ2-5 gives the whole variable domain ETGVTQSPTHLIKTRGQQVTLRCSSQSGHNTVSWYQQALGQGPQFIFQYYREEENGRGNFPPRFSGLQFPNYSSELNVNALELDDSALYLCASSTTGEAMETQYFGPGTRLLVL.

This chain joins TRBV11-1 and TRBJ2-7, with D unclear. V was clipped by 5 bases and J by 3 bases, with 17 bases between them. Germline V CDR1 and CDR2: SGHAT, FQDESV (reference sequence). The CDR3 spans 15 residues. CDR3 loop: CASSLLVSSFYEQYF. CDR3 in DNA: TGTGCCAGCAGCCTCTTAGTCTCCTCATTCTACGAGCAGTACTTC.

The chain combines TRBV5-1 with TRBJ2-3; TRBD1 aligns across 11 bases. V shed 4 bases and J 5 bases; nucleotides not matched to a gene: 3. The germline V gene has CDR1 SGHRS and CDR2 YFSETQ. The CDR3 is 14 residues long. The CDR3 is CASSGTGGGDTQYF. The CDR3 DNA reads TGCGCCAGCAGCGGGACAGGGGGAGGAGATACGCAGTATTTT.

The table lists this clone with a few counts. The chain links TRBV28 to TRBJ2-1; perhaps TRBD1 as D (5 bases). The V and J ends lost 6 bases and 10 bases respectively, with 13 bases between them. Germline CDR1 reads MDHEN; CDR2 reads SYDVKM. The CDR3 loop spans 12 amino acids. The CDR3 spells CASRLEKGEQFF. The DNA of the CDR3 is TGTGCCAGCAGGCTAGAGAAGGGGGAGCAGTTCTTC.

In its sample, this clone was seen a few times. The chain links TRBV5-4 to TRBJ2-2; 12 bases agree with TRBD2. The J segment lost 3 bases and the V segment lost 0 bases, leaving 3 bases of the junction unmatched. CDR3 length: 17 amino acids. CDR1 and CDR2 (germline): SGHNT, YYREEE (reference sequence). The DNA of the CDR3 is TGTGCCAGCAGCTTGGCTAGCGGGGGGGCGGACACCGGGGAGCTGTTTTTT. Translated, it gives CASSLASGGADTGELFF.

As concerns this clone: At one boundary the junction diverges from the germline segment, which might be a read error. The rearrangement links TRBV7-2 to TRBJ1-2, with D possibly TRBD1 on 6 matching bases. This CDR3 spans 13 amino acids. Germline V CDR1 and CDR2: SGHTA, FQGNSA. The CDR3 here is CAGSPGGGYGYTF. The CDR3 DNA reads TGTGCCGGCAGTCCGGGGGGCGGTTATGGCTACACCTTC.

The V and J genes are TRBV7-2 and TRBJ2-1, with unresolved D. Between the trimmed V and J ends, which lost 0 bases and 6 bases, there was a span of 9 bases. This CDR3 has 14 residues. Germline CDR1 reads SGHTA; CDR2 reads FQGNSA. The CDR3 here is CASSLALLANEQFF. CDR3 bases: TGTGCCAGCAGCTTAGCGCTACTCGCCAATGAGCAGTTCTTC.

The gene calls are TRBV5-1 and TRBJ2-2; D is unclear. Germline values: CDR1 SGHRS, CDR2 YFSETQ. This CDR3 spans 14 amino acids. The V gene lost 0 bases and the J gene lost 3 bases, with 6 bases spanning the gap. The DNA of the CDR3 is TGCGCCAGCAGCTTGGGCGCATACACCGGGGAGCTGTTTTTT. This gives the protein CASSLGAYTGELFF. The complete variable domain, with remaining parts taken from reference TRBV5-1 and TRBJ2-2, reads KAGVTQTPRYLIKTRGQQVTLSCSPISGHRSVSWYQQTPGQGLQFLFEYFSETQRNKGNFPGRFSGRQFSNSRSEMNVSTLELGDSALYLCASSLGAYTGELFFGEGSRLTVL.

The chain is built from TRBV6-5 and TRBJ2-7; TRBD1 is a possible D gene (6 bases). The germline CDR1 and CDR2 sequences are MNHEY and SVGAGI. The V gene lost 6 bases and the J gene lost 0 bases, with 15 bases spanning the gap. The CDR3 consists of 15 residues. The CDR3 DNA is TGTGCCAGCAGAGTCAACACAGGGAGCTCCTACGAGCAGTACTTC. As protein: CASRVNTGSSYEQYF.

The chain uses TRBV5-4 and TRBJ2-1, with 12 bases that match TRBD2. This CDR3 spans 17 amino acids. CDR1 is SGHNT and CDR2 is YYREEE in the germline V gene (reference sequence). Germline trimming cut 3 bases from V and 8 bases from J; bases unmatched to any gene: 12. This CDR3 is CASSSRLAGASTHEQFF. The CDR3 DNA follows: TGTGCCAGCAGCTCCCGACTAGCGGGGGCATCTACCCATGAGCAGTTCTTC.

V gene TRBV5-1 combines with J gene TRBJ2-3, with TRBD1 matching over 12 bases. The V gene's germline CDR1 is SGHRS and CDR2 YFSETQ. This CDR3 has 17 residues. J gave up 0 bases and V 0 bases, and 2 bases lay outside the gene matches. DNA of the CDR3: TGCGCCAGCAGCTTGGAGGGACAGGGGGCTAGCACAGATACGCAGTATTTT. It encodes CASSLEGQGASTDTQYF.

The rearrangement links TRBV2 to TRBJ2-7, with a tentative D call TRBD2 (7 bases). Germline V lookup: CDR1 SNHLY, CDR2 FYNNEI. Trimming removed 2 bases from V and 5 bases from J, with 16 bases in between. The CDR3 spans 15 residues. The CDR3 region has the DNA TGTGCCAGCAGTGAATATGGGGAAGGGGGGGACGAGCAGTACTTC. Protein product: CASSEYGEGGDEQYF.